A single TCR beta chain is shown here with its context. Sequenced by immunoSEQ multiplex PCR; TCRdb stores in-frame clones only, minus some. The table has tens of thousands of clones, around 87% seen once; the top ten hold 15% to 20%. This record belongs to a study of blood T cell repertoires in COVID-19. The CDR3 totals 15 residues. The germline CDR1 and CDR2 sequences are SGHRS and YFSETQ. The J segment lost 4 bases and the V segment lost 0 bases, leaving 5 bases of the junction unmatched. Sample: peripheral blood. This sequence was found in a human donor in a cohort sampled during active COVID-19. The chain carries TRBV5-1 and TRBJ1-2; 8 bases align to TRBD1. CDR3 in amino acids: CASSLEPGQGYGYTF. CDR3 coding DNA: TGCGCCAGCAGCTTGGAACCCGGACAGGGCTATGGCTACACCTTC. Together with reference TRBV5-1 and TRBJ1-2, the CDR3 gives the full variable domain: KAGVTQTPRYLIKTRGQQVTLSCSPISGHRSVSWYQQTPGQGLQFLFEYFSETQRNKGNFPGRFSGRQFSNSRSEMNVSTLELGDSALYLCASSLEPGQGYGYTFGSGTRLTVV.